The 20 T cell receptor beta chains below all came from one sample that was sequenced in a study of CD8+ T cells in alopecia areata. RNA extraction and reverse transcription yielded cDNA as sequencing template. Using immunoSEQ multiplex PCR, the repertoire was profiled, and TCRdb retains in-frame clones only, with some absent. The data hold about 150,000 clones, with around three fifths observed a single time. Material: CD4+ T cells sorted from blood, obtained at week 0. The receptors come from a human donor with alopecia areata.

The chain links TRBV4-1 to TRBJ2-2; D is tentatively TRBD1 or TRBD2 (5 bases each). The CDR3 is 16 residues long. CDR1 and CDR2 (germline): MGHRA, YSYEKL. Trimming removed 0 bases from V and 1 base from J, with 9 bases in between. The DNA for the CDR3 is TGCGCCAGCAGCCAAGAGGTTGGGGGGAACACCGGGGAGCTGTTTTTT. This codes for CASSQEVGGNTGELFF.

The sample holds one count of this clone. The chain carries TRBV4-2 and TRBJ2-2, with a possible D match to TRBD1 (5 bases). V lost 0 bases to trimming and J lost 7 bases, with 12 bases between them. Germline CDR1 is LGHNA and CDR2 is YNFKEQ. CDR3 length: 15 residues. DNA of the CDR3: TGTGCCAGCAGCCAAGAGCAGGGAAGTATCGGGGAGCTGTTTTTT. Protein: CASSQEQGSIGELFF.

The sample holds a few counts of this clone. V is TRBV7-8 and J is TRBJ1-1, with TRBD1 identical over 12 bases. The CDR3 loop spans 15 amino acids. Trimming cost V 7 bases and J 5 bases; bases outside gene matches: 8. Germline CDR1 is SGHVS and CDR2 is FQNEAQ. CDR3 residues: CASMGQGAVGTEAFF. The CDR3 DNA reads TGTGCCAGCATGGGACAGGGGGCGGTTGGGACTGAAGCTTTCTTT.

In its sample, this clone was seen once. The V call is TRBV2, the J call TRBJ2-5, with 7 bases identical to TRBD2. CDR1 is SNHLY and CDR2 is FYNNEI in the germline V gene. J was trimmed by 0 bases and V by 6 bases; bases with no gene match: 1. The CDR3 spans 13 residues. The CDR3 here is CASSRGDQETQYF. The CDR3 nucleotides read TGTGCCAGCAGCCGGGGGGACCAAGAGACCCAGTACTTC.

This clone was seen a few times. The genes are TRBV6-5 and TRBJ2-7; no clear D. The CDR3 covers 11 residues. The germline V gene has CDR1 MNHEY and CDR2 SVGAGI. The germline V and J ends were trimmed by 6 bases and 3 bases, with 6 bases remaining between them. The CDR3 nucleotides are TGTGCCAGCAGAATTCACTACGAGCAGTACTTC. Its translation: CASRIHYEQYF.

The gene calls are TRBV14 and TRBJ2-2; the D is unclear. Germline V gene lookup returns CDR1 SGHDN and CDR2 FVKESK. V dropped 0 bases and J dropped 7 bases, with 3 bases sitting between them. The CDR3 runs 12 residues. The CDR3, as DNA: TGTGCCAGCAGCCAAGATTTCGGGGAGCTGTTTTTT. Translation gives CASSQDFGELFF.

V gene TRBV6-5 combines with J gene TRBJ1-6; weak D call: TRBD1 (5 bases). With 5 bases removed from V and 2 bases from J, the gap between germline ends came to 7 bases. Germline CDR1 MNHEY, CDR2 SVGAGI. The length of the CDR3 is 14 residues. The DNA of the CDR3 is TGTGCCAGCAGTCGGGACCCCTATAATTCACCCCTCCACTTT. Translation gives CASSRDPYNSPLHF.

J is TRBJ2-3 and V is TRBV4-1; 15 bases fit TRBD2. The CDR3 extends over 17 amino acids. Germline loops: CDR1 MGHRA, CDR2 YSYEKL. The V and J ends lost 3 bases and 0 bases, in that order; junction bases with no gene match: 1. The CDR3: CASSHGTSGGSTDTQYF. CDR3 sequence (DNA): TGCGCCAGCAGCCATGGGACTAGCGGGGGGAGCACAGATACGCAGTATTTT.

This clone was seen a handful of times. This chain links TRBV5-1 with TRBJ2-6; unclear D gene. Per the germline V gene, CDR1 is SGHRS and CDR2 is YFSETQ. The CDR3 length is 17 residues. V lost 0 bases to trimming and J lost 5 bases, with 15 bases between them. The CDR3 DNA sequence: TGCGCCAGCAGCTTGGATTTTCTGGGTGTCAGGGCCAACGTCCTGACTTTC. Translating gives CASSLDFLGVRANVLTF.

As for this clone: Mismatch with germline at one junction end may stem from a read error. This chain uses TRBV6-5 with TRBJ2-5, with 9 nucleotides matching TRBD2. From germline, CDR1 is MNHEY and CDR2 SVGAGI. The CDR3 extends over 14 amino acids. As DNA, the CDR3 is TGTGCCATCAGTGCGTCTAGCGGGGAGGAGACCCAGTACTTC. The encoded protein is CAISASSGEETQYF.

The chain combines TRBV4-3 with TRBJ2-3, with TRBD2 as a possible D gene (6 bases). This CDR3 spans 16 amino acids. Trimming stripped 5 bases from V and 0 bases from J, with 15 bases between. The germline CDR1 and CDR2 sequences are LGHNA and YSLEER. CDR3 protein: CASSSWLGLSTDTQYF. CDR3 nucleotides: TGCGCCAGCAGCTCATGGTTGGGACTCAGCACAGATACGCAGTATTTT.

In nucleotides, the CDR3 is TGTGCCAGCAGTTACCGAGGACAGGGGGGCTATGGCTACACCTTC. Amino acids: CASSYRGQGGYGYTF. The rearrangement links TRBV6-5 to TRBJ1-2; 10 positions match TRBD1. The trim removed 2 bases at V and 4 bases at J, leaving 4 bases unmatched. The CDR3 consists of 15 residues. Germline V gene lookup returns CDR1 MNHEY and CDR2 SVGAGI.

This chain uses TRBV7-2 with TRBJ2-5; D not certain. Trimming cost V 0 bases and J 1 base, with 9 bases left between them. In germline, CDR1 is SGHTA, CDR2 FQGNSA. The CDR3 runs 15 residues. In DNA, the CDR3 is TGTGCCAGCAGCTTAGCCGGGTCTAGCCAAGAGACCCAGTACTTC. This encodes CASSLAGSSQETQYF.

V usage is TRBV30 and J usage is TRBJ2-1; possible D gene TRBD2, 5 bases. The CDR3 is 12 amino acids. CDR1 is GTSNPN and CDR2 is SVGIG in the germline V gene (reference sequence). V was shortened by 7 bases and J by 7 bases, with 14 bases between the two germline ends. CDR3 region: CAYGRTRNEQFF. DNA of the CDR3: TGTGCCTACGGACGCACTAGGAATGAGCAGTTCTTC. The variable domain in full, with the rest retrieved from reference TRBV30 and TRBJ2-1, is SQTIHQWPATLVQPVGSPLSLECTVEGTSNPNLYWYRQAAGRGLQLLFYSVGIGQISSEVPQNLSASRPQDRQFILSSKKLLLSDSGFYLCAYGRTRNEQFFGPGTRLTVL.

J is TRBJ2-3 and V is TRBV5-1; 8 nucleotides agree with TRBD2. From germline, CDR1 is SGHRS and CDR2 YFSETQ. This CDR3 has 14 residues. Germline trimming cut 7 bases from V and 4 bases from J; bases unmatched to any gene: 8. The CDR3 loop reads CASRRSRGADTQYF. The CDR3, as DNA: TGCGCCAGCCGCAGGTCGCGGGGGGCAGATACGCAGTATTTT.

V usage is TRBV19 and J usage is TRBJ2-3, with D possibly being TRBD2 (7 bases). Germline-derived CDR1 and CDR2 are LNHDA and SQIVND (reference sequence). Trimming took 3 bases from V and 4 from J, leaving 14 bases between them. The CDR3 is 15 residues long. The DNA for the CDR3 is TGTGCCAGTAGTATTGGGGGGGCTGGGGCAGATACGCAGTATTTT. Protein product: CASSIGGAGADTQYF.

The chain recombines TRBV29-1 with TRBJ2-3; D gene uncertain. This CDR3 is built from 11 residues. Trimming took 7 bases from V and 6 from J, leaving 11 bases between them. Germline V gives CDR1 SQVTM, CDR2 ANQGSEA. The CDR3 DNA reads as TGCAGCGCCAGACTGGGGGATACGCAGTATTTT. Protein: CSARLGDTQYF.

This chain joins TRBV5-6 and TRBJ2-2; D ambiguous. Germline assignment: CDR1 SGHDT and CDR2 YYEEEE. The CDR3 has 14 amino acids. The V gene lost 2 bases and the J gene lost 1 base, with 6 bases spanning the gap. The CDR3 DNA reads TGTGCCAGCAGCTTTTCGGTGAACACCGGGGAGCTGTTTTTT. It is translated as CASSFSVNTGELFF.

This clone was detected only a few times. One junction end does not reproduce the germline sequence, and a read error may be involved. This chain links TRBV7-7 with TRBJ2-5, with a weak D call TRBD2 (6 bases). The CDR3 is 14 amino acids. Per germline, CDR1 SSHAT and CDR2 FNYEAQ (reference sequence). CDR3 sequence: CASSLGGTAETQYF. The CDR3 bases are TGTGCTAGCAGCTTAGGAGGGACTGCGGAGACCCAGTACTTC.

The CDR3 spells CAWRQNTGVQETQYF. The CDR3 region has the DNA TGTGCCTGGAGGCAAAACACGGGGGTACAAGAGACCCAGTACTTC. The chain combines TRBV30 with TRBJ2-5; a weak D match, TRBD2 (6 bases). V was clipped by 3 bases and J by 2 bases, with 16 bases between them. CDR1 is GTSNPN, CDR2 SVGIG, per germline (reference sequence). The CDR3 has 15 amino acids.